The next 10 T cell receptor beta chains were all read from a single sample in a study of CD8 T cells in Susac syndrome. Random hexamers primed reverse transcription of about 0.5 to 1 ug RNA. In TCRdb, the immunoSEQ multiplex PCR reads were re-called with MiXCR into one record per CDR3 protein. The sample yields approximately 300,000 distinct CDR3 sequences, roughly 85% seen once. The sequencing sample was made of CD8+ T cells from PBMCs. These TCRs come from a human donor with multiple sclerosis.

The chain links TRBV7-8 to TRBJ1-5; D not certain. CDR1 is SGHVS, CDR2 FQNEAQ, per germline. V lost 3 bases to trimming and J lost 2 bases, with 11 bases between them. The CDR3 runs 15 residues. CDR3 bases: TGTGCCAGCAGCTTTTCGGGATACGGCAATCAGCCCCAGCATTTT. Translating gives CASSFSGYGNQPQHF.

J is TRBJ1-2 and V is TRBV29-1; maybe TRBD1 (5 bases). The V end lost 5 bases, the J end lost 6 bases, and 10 bases lay between the germline ends. This CDR3 is 11 amino acids long. Germline lookup yields CDR1 SQVTM and CDR2 ANQGSEA. The CDR3, as DNA: TGCAGCGTTCTTCAGGGTGATGGCTACACCTTC. Translating gives CSVLQGDGYTF.

The chain carries TRBV27 and TRBJ2-6; possible D gene TRBD2, 6 bases. V lost 7 bases to trimming and J lost 2 bases, with 15 bases between them. Germline lookup yields CDR1 MNHEY and CDR2 SMNVEV (reference sequence). The CDR3 consists of 16 residues. The CDR3 DNA reads as TGTGCCAGCACGACTCGGTCGGGGGCTGGGGCCAACGTCCTGACTTTC. This encodes CASTTRSGAGANVLTF. Full variable domain (missing parts from reference TRBV27 and TRBJ2-6): EAQVTQNPRYLITVTGKKLTVTCSQNMNHEYMSWYRQDPGLGLRQIYYSMNVEVTDKGDVPEGYKVSRKEKRNFPLILESPSPNQTSLYFCASTTRSGAGANVLTFGAGSRLTVL.

The chain has TRBV2 and TRBJ2-1, with 12 nucleotides matching TRBD2. Trimming cost V 5 bases and J 7 bases; bases outside gene matches: 6. CDR3 length: 15 residues. The germline V gene has CDR1 SNHLY and CDR2 FYNNEI. CDR3 loop: CASSRLAGGGNEQFF. DNA of the CDR3: TGTGCCAGCAGTCGCCTAGCGGGAGGGGGAAATGAGCAGTTCTTC.

Regarding this clonotype: Given the absence of the conserved phenylalanine or tryptophan at the CDR3 end, a read error is likely. CDR3 region: CASSLAGPNQPQHI. The CDR3 region has the DNA TGTGCCAGCAGCTTAGCCGGCCCCAATCAGCCCCAGCATATT. The V gene is TRBV7-9, the J gene TRBJ1-5; D is unresolved. This CDR3 is built from 14 residues. Germline V lookup: CDR1 SEHNR, CDR2 FQNEAQ (reference sequence). Deletions cut 0 bases from V and 3 bases from J, with 6 bases between.

The genes are TRBV7-8 and TRBJ1-2; tentative D call: TRBD1 (5 bases). The CDR3 totals 16 residues. The ends were cut back, 1 base at V and 3 bases at J, with 15 bases in the middle. The germline V gene encodes CDR1 SGHVS and CDR2 FQNEAQ. The CDR3 region has the DNA TGTGCCAGCAGCTTAGAAGGGGCAGGGCTAGACTATGGCTACACCTTC. It specifies CASSLEGAGLDYGYTF.

V is TRBV4-3 and J is TRBJ2-1; D may be TRBD2 (6 bases). The V end lost 1 base, the J end lost 10 bases, and 32 bases lay between the germline ends. The CDR3 consists of 20 residues. Germline CDR1 reads LGHNA; CDR2 reads YSLEER. CDR3 sequence reads: CASSQVVPVSRGRRGREQFF. CDR3 DNA: TGCGCCAGCAGCCAAGTGGTCCCCGTCTCGCGGGGCCGACGGGGTCGAGAGCAGTTCTTC.

This clonotype was detected many times. The junction does not match germline at one end; this may be a read error. The CDR3 sequence: CASSPDRGNTQYF. CDR3 DNA: TGCGCCAGCAGCCCGGACAGGGGAAATACGCAGTATTTT. This chain uses TRBV5-8 with TRBJ2-3, with 9 bases aligning to TRBD1. CDR3 length: 13 residues. CDR1 and CDR2 (germline): SGHTS, YDEGEE. Looking up the rest from reference TRBV5-8 and TRBJ2-3 gives the full variable domain: EAGVTQSPTHLIKTRGQQATLRCSPISGHTSVYWYQQALGLGLQFLLWYDEGEERNRGNFPPRFSGRQFPNYSSELNVNALELEDSALYLCASSPDRGNTQYFGPGTRLTVL.

V gene TRBV28 combines with J gene TRBJ2-7, with 8 bases aligning to TRBD2. Germline V gene lookup returns CDR1 MDHEN and CDR2 SYDVKM. This CDR3 has 15 residues. With V trimmed by 5 bases and J by 2 bases, 8 bases remained unmatched. The CDR3 DNA reads TGTGCCAGCAGTCCCTTCGGGGGGGCTGCCTACGAGCAGTACTTC. Its protein is CASSPFGGAAYEQYF.

The chain combines TRBV5-6 with TRBJ2-7, with D possibly being TRBD1 or TRBD2 (6 bases each). Germline-derived CDR1 and CDR2 are SGHDT and YYEEEE. V lost 2 bases and J lost 7, with 16 bases in between. The CDR3 is made up of 14 amino acids. The CDR3 spells CASSLTGTPVEQYF. CDR3 coding DNA: TGTGCCAGCAGCTTAACAGGGACTCCAGTTGAGCAGTACTTC. Full variable domain (outside the CDR3, taken from reference TRBV5-6 and TRBJ2-7): DAGVTQSPTHLIKTRGQQVTLRCSPKSGHDTVSWYQQALGQGPQFIFQYYEEEERQRGNFPDRFSGHQFPNYSSELNVNALLLGDSALYLCASSLTGTPVEQYFGPGTRLTVT.